This T cell receptor beta chain was sequenced in a study of technical replicates of blood from several donors. Data came from immunoSEQ multiplex PCR; TCRdb stores just in-frame clones and leaves some out. The table lists about 61,000 clones, approximately 97% of them singletons. CDR1 and CDR2 from the germline V gene are KGHSH and LQKENI. The CDR3 is 17 amino acids. With 3 bases removed from V and 2 bases from J, the gap between germline ends came to 16 bases. The sequencing input was T cells isolated from PBMCs. This chain links TRBV18 with TRBJ2-2; weak D call: TRBD2 (6 bases). This TCR derives from a human donor in good health. CDR3 amino acids: CASSPPAGSVNTGELFF. The CDR3 nucleotides read TGTGCCAGCTCACCCCCCGCGGGATCCGTCAACACCGGGGAGCTGTTTTTT.